Below, 14 T cell receptor beta chains from the same sample are listed, as sequenced in a study of blood T cells in healthy people across ages. A J-beta primer mix and a sample-barcoded 5' primer were used in a second PCR of about 7 to 12 cycles. TCRdb fed the 5' RACE reads into MiXCR, producing one record per CDR3 protein. Of about 1.8 million distinct CDR3 sequences detected, about 50% appear once; the ten largest clones hold less than 2.5%. Material for sequencing was blood. These receptors all stem from a woman aged 40 to 50 in good health.

The chain combines TRBV7-2 with TRBJ1-2, with D possibly being TRBD1 (5 bases). Trimming stripped 3 bases from V and 4 bases from J, with 15 bases between. The germline CDR1 and CDR2 sequences are SGHTA and FQGNSA. The CDR3 covers 15 residues. The CDR3 region is CASSLGRNLLYGYTF. The CDR3 bases are TGTGCCAGCAGCTTGGGACGGAATCTTCTCTATGGCTACACCTTC.

The gene calls are TRBV4-2 and TRBJ2-5, with D perhaps TRBD1 (5 bases). Germline CDR1 is LGHNA and CDR2 is YNFKEQ. V was pared by 4 bases and J by 3 bases, with 15 bases between. This CDR3 spans 15 amino acids. The CDR3 loop is CASSREGQGKETQYF. Written as DNA, the CDR3 is TGTGCCAGCAGCCGGGAAGGGCAGGGAAAAGAGACCCAGTACTTC.

This clonotype has more than one count but fewer than ten. The chain employs TRBV20-1 and TRBJ2-3; TRBD1 agrees at 7 bases. In germline, CDR1 is DFQATT, CDR2 SNEGSKA (reference sequence). V shed 1 base, J shed 5 bases, and the junction held 3 bases outside the gene matches. The length of the CDR3 is 13 residues. For the CDR3, the DNA is TGCAGTGCTAGAGTAGGGGGCATAGATACGCAGTATTTT. Protein: CSARVGGIDTQYF.

This clonotype has just a few counts. The chain uses TRBV28 and TRBJ2-7; possibly TRBD1 for D (5 bases). Trimming removed 4 bases from V and 6 bases from J, with 10 bases in between. CDR3 length equals 12 residues. Germline V gives CDR1 MDHEN, CDR2 SYDVKM. This chain's CDR3 is CASSWGRPEQYF. CDR3 in DNA: TGTGCCAGCAGTTGGGGCCGACCCGAGCAGTACTTC.

The rearrangement joins TRBV28 to TRBJ1-2; 8 bases fit TRBD1. Per germline, CDR1 MDHEN and CDR2 SYDVKM. This CDR3 comprises 17 residues. With V trimmed by 5 bases and J by 2 bases, 13 bases remained unmatched. CDR3 in DNA: TGTGCCAGCAGTGCCCCCGGGACAGGATTGCTCAACTATGGCTACACCTTC. Translating it yields CASSAPGTGLLNYGYTF.

This clonotype occurred a few times. This sequence joins TRBV5-1 and TRBJ2-4, with 10 bases matching TRBD1. CDR3 length: 16 residues. CDR1 and CDR2 from the germline V gene are SGHRS and YFSETQ. V was pared by 4 bases and J by 6 bases, with 10 bases of the junction left unmatched. CDR3 loop: CASSTRTGGGGNIQYF. The CDR3, as DNA: TGCGCCAGCAGCACCCGGACAGGGGGTGGGGGAAACATTCAGTACTTC.

The V gene is TRBV6-2 or TRBV6-3, the J gene TRBJ1-4, with no clear D. The CDR3 sequence is 13 residues long. CDR1 and CDR2 from the germline V gene are MNHEY and SVGEGT. V was pared by 8 bases and J by 8 bases, with 15 bases between. The CDR3 DNA reads TGTGCCAGCCTTAGGGCAGGCGGAGAAAAACTGTTTTTT. Translation gives CASLRAGGEKLFF.

This clonotype has a handful of counts. CDR3 region: CASNHLGLRSGANVLTF. The CDR3 coding sequence is TGTGCCAGCAACCACCTTGGACTGCGCTCTGGGGCCAACGTCCTGACTTTC. The V call is TRBV6-2 or TRBV6-3, the J call TRBJ2-6, with D maybe TRBD2 (5 bases). The germline gives CDR1 MNHEY, CDR2 SVGEGT. CDR3 length equals 17 residues. Trimming stripped 7 bases from V and 0 bases from J, with 16 bases between.

The chain joins TRBV9 to TRBJ2-1; the match to TRBD2 covers 7 bases. Germline V gene lookup returns CDR1 SGDLS and CDR2 YYNGEE. Trimming cost V 0 bases and J 7 bases; bases outside gene matches: 7. The CDR3 covers 15 residues. The CDR3 is CASSVGGGEGNEQFF. CDR3 in DNA: TGTGCCAGCAGCGTAGGTGGCGGGGAGGGGAATGAGCAGTTCTTC. The whole variable domain, remainder taken from reference TRBV9 and TRBJ2-1, is DSGVTQTPKHLITATGQRVTLRCSPRSGDLSVYWYQQSLDQGLQFLIQYYNGEERAKGNILERFSAQQFPDLHSELNLSSLELGDSALYFCASSVGGGEGNEQFFGPGTRLTVL.

The chain uses TRBV20-1 and TRBJ2-5; D not certain. The CDR3 sequence is 13 residues long. The V gene lost 0 bases and the J gene lost 4 bases, with 9 bases spanning the gap. Looked up from germline, CDR1 is DFQATT and CDR2 is SNEGSKA (reference sequence). CDR3 DNA: TGCAGTGCTAGAGATCTCCTAGGAGAGACCCAGTACTTC. It encodes CSARDLLGETQYF.

In its sample, this clonotype was seen a few times. The CDR3 DNA reads as TGTGCCAGCAGTCCATCAAGCACGGCGGGCTACTACGAGCAGTACTTC. Its translation is CASSPSSTAGYYEQYF. The chain links TRBV6-5 to TRBJ2-7, with D maybe TRBD2 (5 bases). Trimming cost V 5 bases and J 3 bases, with 20 bases left between them. The CDR3 consists of 16 residues. The germline CDR1 and CDR2 sequences are MNHEY and SVGAGI.

The chain combines TRBV20-1 with TRBJ2-6, with TRBD1 as a possible D gene (5 bases). Per the germline V gene, CDR1 is DFQATT and CDR2 is SNEGSKA (reference sequence). This CDR3 comprises 19 residues. V lost 0 bases to trimming and J lost 0 bases, with 18 bases between them. CDR3 region: CSARDRVGSVVSGANVLTF. The CDR3, as DNA: TGCAGTGCTAGAGACAGGGTAGGGTCCGTCGTCTCTGGGGCCAACGTCCTGACTTTC.

This rearrangement joins TRBV20-1 to TRBJ1-1; 7 bases fit TRBD1. CDR1 DFQATT and CDR2 SNEGSKA come from the germline V gene (reference sequence). V gave up 6 bases and J gave up 0 bases; unmatched junction bases: 7. CDR3 length: 14 amino acids. In DNA form, the CDR3 reads TGCAGTGCCAGGGGGGGGACTGTGAACACTGAAGCTTTCTTT. Encoded protein: CSARGGTVNTEAFF.

The V call is TRBV6-1, the J call TRBJ1-1; TRBD1 might be the D (6 bases). Germline V gives CDR1 MNHNS, CDR2 SASEGT. The CDR3 totals 14 residues. Deletions cut 6 bases from V and 6 bases from J, with 17 bases between. The CDR3 reads CASSRDKGLPEAFF. CDR3 bases: TGTGCCAGCAGCCGGGACAAGGGCTTACCTGAAGCTTTCTTT.